This TCR beta chain was captured in a study of PD-1 blockade in classical Hodgkin lymphoma. Indicated time point: cycle 4 day 1 (C4D1), after more than 5 weeks of nivolumab. There was relapse after autologous stem cell transplantation in every patient, and there was variation in brentuximab vedotin exposure. Investigators isolated CD4+ T cells from thawed PBMCs through magnetic negative selection. About this clone itself: Its antigen is as yet unknown.

Overall study findings and caveats: In CD4+ cells, TCR diversity went up significantly by C4D1, but in CD8+ cells it did not. Patients excluded were those beginning nivolumab under 1 year after ASCT. Newly diagnosed patients reportedly trailed healthy donors in baseline TCR diversity. Newly diagnosed and completely responding patients shared comparable baseline diversity.

TCRdb keeps only in-frame clones here, not all; method: immunoSEQ multiplex PCR. The data hold roughly 6,000 clones, with approximately 89% observed a single time. The CDR3 runs 13 residues. Germline loops: CDR1 SGHRS, CDR2 YFSETQ. Losses at the gene ends were 3 bases for V and 5 bases for J; bases not matched to a gene: 2. The chain employs TRBV5-1 and TRBJ2-7, with TRBD2 matching 10 bases. Here the sequenced sample was CD4+ T cells from blood, taken before the fourth cycle of nivolumab. The source is a human donor with classical Hodgkin lymphoma. CDR3 residues: CASSYLAGDEQYF. In DNA, the CDR3 is TGCGCCAGCAGCTACCTAGCGGGAGACGAGCAGTACTTC. Complete variable domain (other parts from reference TRBV5-1 and TRBJ2-7): KAGVTQTPRYLIKTRGQQVTLSCSPISGHRSVSWYQQTPGQGLQFLFEYFSETQRNKGNFPGRFSGRQFSNSRSEMNVSTLELGDSALYLCASSYLAGDEQYFGPGTRLTVT.